The sequence of this T cell receptor beta chain was determined in a study of CXCR3-negative and CXCR3-positive naive CD8 T cells (dated by TCRdb to about 2019). Background for the entire study: In total, some 130 million TRB reads were obtained, corresponding to roughly 1.5 +/- 0.3 million reads per library. Diversity and physicochemical repertoire analyses covered around 10 donors pooled from two independent experiments. Naive subsets from a handful of donors and memory cells from 3 donors were included in the TRBV-TRBJ cluster analysis.

The instrument given in TCRdb is NextSeq 550. The Human TCR Profiling Kit (MiLaboratory) was used to make UMI-labeled 5' RACE TRB cDNA libraries. cDNA synthesis used the entire amount of extracted RNA, and PCR amplification then used the entire amount of cDNA produced. Libraries were prepared in parallel with an identical number of PCR cycles. Per the source publication's procedure: MIGEC and MiXCR extracted about 50,000 +/- 10,000 unique UMI-labeled TRB cDNA molecules per library, requiring at least two reads per UMI. Each library averaged roughly 40,000 +/- 10,000 functional in-frame TRB CDR3 nucleotide clonotypes without stop codons. After downsampling to 5000 UMI-labeled TRB molecules per sample, diversity metrics such as normalized Shannon-Wiener and Chao1 were calculated in VDJtools. Clonotype-size-weighted physicochemical properties of the central five CDR3 residues (interaction energy, strength, volume and Kidera factor 4) were computed in VDJtools. Each entry corresponds to one CDR3 protein sequence from reads that TCRdb reprocessed, and DNA is not given. The V and J calls and clone size are TCRdb's, not the authors'. This sample's clone table shows tens of thousands of distinct CDR3 sequences. The top ten clones comprise 10% of the sample.

Per the germline V gene, SNHLY is the CDR1 and FYNNEI is the CDR2. CDR3 length: 15 amino acids, cysteine to phenylalanine. The DNA is unrecorded. Results the study describes overall, beyond this receptor: CXCR3 expression partially decreased after cryopreservation, so most assays used freshly isolated PBMCs. Because surface CD5, which is linked to self-reactivity in mice, was comparable between the naive subsets, TCR interaction strength was also inferred from the physicochemical properties of TRB CDR3s. Comparably high repertoire diversity was found in both naive subsets, whereas much lower repertoire diversity was found in memory CD8+ T cells. TRBV-TRBJ usage was similar between naive CXCR3-negative and CXCR3-positive cells from the same donor, while memory cells showed distinct patterns.

In the case of this clonotype: The antigen it recognizes is unknown.

For every CD8+ T cell subset, under 350,000 cells were flow-sorted straight into RLT lysis buffer, and each subset was sorted in triplicate. Peripheral blood mononuclear cells were isolated from buffy coats by standard density gradient centrifugation. Total RNA was extracted from sorted cells using an RNeasy Mini Kit. The sequence is built from TRBV2 and TRBJ1-6; TCRdb gives TRBD1 as the D gene, but with no DNA this cannot be confirmed. The sequence derives from a human donor in good health. Some clones in this sample may be carry-over from other donors' samples. Sequencing was performed on memory CD8+ T cells from blood. The cell subset or site label, read with the paper, signifies: conventional CD8+ memory T cells (TMEM), sorted as controls. The CDR3 here reads CASRTGRTIHSPLHF. This CDR3, with the reference TRBV2 and TRBJ1-6 proteins standing in past its ends, gives the full variable domain EPEVTQTPSHQVTQMGQEVILRCVPISNHLYFYWYRQILGQKVEFLVSFYNNEISEKSEIFDDQFSVERPDGSNFTLKIRSTKLEDSAMYFCASRTGRTIHSPLHFGNGTRLTVT.